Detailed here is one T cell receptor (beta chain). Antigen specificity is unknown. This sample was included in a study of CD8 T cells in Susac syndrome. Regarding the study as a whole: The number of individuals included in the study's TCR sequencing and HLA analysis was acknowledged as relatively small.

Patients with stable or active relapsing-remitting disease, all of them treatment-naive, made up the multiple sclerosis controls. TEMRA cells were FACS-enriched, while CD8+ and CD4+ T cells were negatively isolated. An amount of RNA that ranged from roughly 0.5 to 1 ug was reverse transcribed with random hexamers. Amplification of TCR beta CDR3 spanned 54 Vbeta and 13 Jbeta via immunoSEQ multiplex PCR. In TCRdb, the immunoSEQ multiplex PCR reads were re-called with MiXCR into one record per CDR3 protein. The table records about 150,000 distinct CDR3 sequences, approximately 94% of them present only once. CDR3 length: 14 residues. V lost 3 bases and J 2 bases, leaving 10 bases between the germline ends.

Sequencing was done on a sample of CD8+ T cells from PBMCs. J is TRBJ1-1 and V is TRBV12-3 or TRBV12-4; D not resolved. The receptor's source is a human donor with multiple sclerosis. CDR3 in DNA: TGTGCCAGCAGTTTTTCACCTTTAAACACTGAAGCTTTCTTT. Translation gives CASSFSPLNTEAFF.